This T cell receptor beta chain was documented in a study of T-cell reconstitution after alpha-beta-depleted transplantation in children. A TCRbeta library incorporating unique molecular identifiers was prepared. From the PCR reads, TCRdb called clonotypes with MiXCR, one entry per CDR3 protein. The table records a few hundred thousand distinct CDR3 sequences, 25% to 30% of them present only once. This CDR3 contains 15 residues. V lost 2 bases to trimming and J lost 4 bases, with 16 bases between them. Germline CDR1 is SGHRS and CDR2 is YFSETQ. The sequence came from a boy in the first two years of life with Wiskott-Aldrich syndrome, due to receive a stem cell transplant. The sample in question was PBMCs, obtained before TCRalphabeta/CD19-depleted stem cell transplant. The chain has TRBV5-1 and TRBJ2-7; tentatively, D is TRBD1 (6 bases). The CDR3 DNA is TGCGCCAGCAGCTTCTTGGGAAAGGGGGAGTACGAGCAGTACTTC. It encodes CASSFLGKGEYEQYF.